These 20 T cell receptor beta chains were all obtained from the same sample, sequenced in a study of T-cell memory formation after mild COVID-19. Via MiXCR, TCRdb re-called the 5' RACE reads, giving one row per CDR3 protein. The table records fewer than 600,000 distinct CDR3 sequences, 20% to 25% of them present only once. Sequenced input: PBMCs or a T cell subset sorted from them (not recorded which). The source is an adult woman who had mild COVID-19 (a few samples of this study predate the infection). Cell type and time point are not known.

This clonotype was detected a few times. The rearrangement links TRBV24-1 to TRBJ2-1, with unresolved D. CDR3 length: 12 residues. V lost 5 bases, J lost 8 bases, and 9 bases lay in between. The V gene's germline CDR1 is KGHDR and CDR2 SFDVKD. CDR3 nucleotide sequence: TGTGCCACCAGTGGATTTCTGGATGAGCAGTTCTTC. It codes for CATSGFLDEQFF.

The chain has TRBV6-5 and TRBJ1-1; 9 bases line up with TRBD1. Losses at the gene ends were 7 bases for V and 4 bases for J; bases not matched to a gene: 7. Germline loops: CDR1 MNHEY, CDR2 SVGAGI. The CDR3 runs 14 residues. CDR3 sequence (DNA): TGTGCCAGCAACCCTACAGGGGGCCTCACTGAAGCTTTCTTT. It is translated as CASNPTGGLTEAFF.

This chain uses TRBV5-1 with TRBJ2-5, with D possibly called TRBD1 or TRBD2 (7 bases each). Germline CDR1 reads SGHRS; CDR2 reads YFSETQ. The CDR3 length is 16 residues. Trimming stripped 6 bases from V and 1 base from J, with 19 bases between. CDR3 sequence (DNA): TGCGCCAGCACACAATGGGGAGGGGGCATCCAAGAGACCCAGTACTTC. Amino acids: CASTQWGGGIQETQYF.

The chain joins TRBV6-2 or TRBV6-3 to TRBJ1-2; maybe TRBD1 (5 bases). Trimming removed 5 bases at V and 4 bases at J, with 11 bases between. CDR3 length: 13 residues. Germline CDR1 is MNHEY and CDR2 is SVGEGT. The DNA of the CDR3 is TGTGCCAGCAGTCGCCAGGGACTCTATGGCTACACCTTC. It translates to CASSRQGLYGYTF.

This clonotype has just a few counts. The chain has TRBV7-3 and TRBJ2-6; D gene uncertain. This CDR3 has 15 residues. V was pared by 0 bases and J by 0 bases, with 3 bases between. Germline lookup yields CDR1 SGHTA and CDR2 FQGTGA. The CDR3 here is CASSLTNSGANVLTF. In nucleotides, the CDR3 is TGTGCCAGCAGCTTAACGAACTCTGGGGCCAACGTCCTGACTTTC.

Turning to this clonotype: Mismatch with germline at one junction end may stem from a read error. The chain has TRBV5-6 and TRBJ2-5; D assignment may be TRBD1 or TRBD2 (5 bases each). The CDR3 covers 16 residues. The germline V gene encodes CDR1 SGHDT and CDR2 YYEEEE. The CDR3 loop is CASSFFGAAIGVTKYF. DNA for the CDR3: TGTGCCAGCAGCTTCTTCGGGGCAGCAATAGGGGTGACCAAGTACTTC.

The table lists this clonotype with a few counts. This rearrangement joins TRBV7-2 to TRBJ1-5, with 8 bases fitting TRBD1. The trim removed 4 bases at V and 6 bases at J, leaving 17 bases unmatched. The CDR3 length is 18 residues. Germline CDR1 is SGHTA and CDR2 is FQGNSA. This CDR3 reads CASSSFLPGQGWAQPQHF. Written as DNA, the CDR3 is TGTGCCAGCAGCTCGTTCCTTCCTGGACAGGGATGGGCTCAGCCCCAGCATTTT.

This clonotype was seen a handful of times. This chain links TRBV12-3 or TRBV12-4 with TRBJ1-2; 7 positions agree with TRBD1. V lost 5 bases to trimming and J lost 6 bases; unmatched junction nucleotides: 12. This CDR3 is 15 amino acids long. CDR3 residues: CASSLETGWVHGYTF. The CDR3 DNA is TGTGCCAGCAGTCTGGAGACAGGGTGGGTTCATGGCTACACCTTC.

This clonotype has just a few counts. The gene calls are TRBV29-1 and TRBJ1-2; tentative D call: TRBD1 (5 bases). The CDR3 is made up of 11 amino acids. Per germline, CDR1 SQVTM and CDR2 ANQGSEA. V was trimmed by 3 bases and J by 7 bases, leaving 9 bases between them. The CDR3 bases are TGCAGCGTTGAGTGGGGGATTGGCTACACCTTC. This codes for CSVEWGIGYTF.

The V and J genes are TRBV21-1 and TRBJ2-7; the D call in the table, TRBD2, was not verified against the DNA. TRBV21-1 is described as a pseudogene. This CDR3 region has 15 residues. The CDR3 spells CANLGGLAGVFEQYF. The CDR3, as DNA: TGTGCCAACCTAGGAGGGCTAGCGGGGGTGTTCGAGCAGTACTTC.

This clonotype appeared a few times. The rearrangement uses TRBV5-1 and TRBJ1-3; possibly TRBD1 for D (6 bases). The CDR3 loop spans 16 amino acids. V lost 5 bases to trimming and J lost 0 bases, with 15 bases between them. Germline CDR1 SGHRS, CDR2 YFSETQ. The DNA of the CDR3 is TGCGCCAGCAGAGCGGGGGGCGGCGGCTCTGGAAACACCATATATTTT. Protein sequence: CASRAGGGGSGNTIYF. Filled out from reference TRBV5-1 and TRBJ1-3, the complete variable domain reads KAGVTQTPRYLIKTRGQQVTLSCSPISGHRSVSWYQQTPGQGLQFLFEYFSETQRNKGNFPGRFSGRQFSNSRSEMNVSTLELGDSALYLCASRAGGGGSGNTIYFGEGSWLTVV.

The chain carries TRBV6-2 or TRBV6-3 and TRBJ2-7; D ambiguous. The germline V and J ends were trimmed by 6 bases and 3 bases, with 9 bases remaining between them. Germline V lookup: CDR1 MNHEY, CDR2 SVGEGT. The CDR3 is 12 residues long. The CDR3 DNA sequence: TGTGCCAGCAGAGAGATCCTCTACGAGCAGTACTTC. This gives the protein CASREILYEQYF.

V is TRBV5-1 and J is TRBJ2-1; 7 bases fit TRBD1. The ends lost 4 bases at V and 7 bases at J; junction bases unmatched: 11. The CDR3 totals 15 residues. CDR1 SGHRS and CDR2 YFSETQ come from the germline V gene. The CDR3 sequence is CASSGKNIQGNEQFF. In DNA form, the CDR3 reads TGCGCCAGCAGCGGTAAAAATATACAGGGGAATGAGCAGTTCTTC. Full variable domain (outside the CDR3, taken from reference TRBV5-1 and TRBJ2-1): KAGVTQTPRYLIKTRGQQVTLSCSPISGHRSVSWYQQTPGQGLQFLFEYFSETQRNKGNFPGRFSGRQFSNSRSEMNVSTLELGDSALYLCASSGKNIQGNEQFFGPGTRLTVL.

This clonotype is a singleton in its sample. This rearrangement joins TRBV12-3 or TRBV12-4 to TRBJ1-2; no clear D. V lost 6 bases, J lost 8 bases, and 22 bases lay in between. There are 15 residues in the CDR3. Written as DNA, the CDR3 is TGTGCCAGCAGCCCATCCGACCGAGCTTGGGAAGGCTACACCTTC. Its protein is CASSPSDRAWEGYTF.

This clonotype was observed a handful of times. CDR3 DNA sequence: TGCAGTGCTAGTTCCCTCGGAGCGTATAGCACAGATACGCAGTATTTT. Translating it yields CSASSLGAYSTDTQYF. The chain carries TRBV20-1 and TRBJ2-3; D gene ambiguous. This CDR3 is 16 amino acids long. Trimming removed 3 bases at V and 0 bases at J, with 16 bases between. Germline loops: CDR1 DFQATT, CDR2 SNEGSKA (reference sequence).

The chain uses TRBV19 and TRBJ1-6; tentatively, D is TRBD1 (6 bases). The CDR3 runs 14 residues. Germline CDR1 is LNHDA and CDR2 is SQIVND (reference sequence). Trimming shortened V by 3 bases and J by 14 bases, and 17 bases separated the two germline ends. This CDR3 reads CASSIRGTPGSLHF. The CDR3 DNA follows: TGTGCCAGTAGTATCCGGGGGACACCCGGTTCCCTCCACTTT.

V and J are TRBV20-1 and TRBJ1-1; D unresolved. This CDR3 spans 9 amino acids. Germline V gives CDR1 DFQATT, CDR2 SNEGSKA (reference sequence). The CDR3 sequence is CRAGTEAFF. DNA for the CDR3: TGCAGGGCCGGGACTGAAGCTTTCTTT.

This clonotype has a handful of counts. The chain couples TRBV7-9 to TRBJ1-1; D not resolved. The CDR3 has 15 residues. V dropped 5 bases and J dropped 2 bases, with 15 bases sitting between them. Germline assignment: CDR1 SEHNR and CDR2 FQNEAQ (reference sequence). The CDR3 loop reads CASSPPTPSNTEAFF. The DNA of the CDR3 is TGTGCCAGCAGCCCCCCCACACCGAGCAACACTGAAGCTTTCTTT.

This chain joins TRBV6-5 and TRBJ2-3, with D possibly matching TRBD2 (5 bases). Per germline, CDR1 MNHEY and CDR2 SVGAGI. Trimming shortened V by 6 bases and J by 3 bases, and 16 bases separated the two germline ends. This CDR3 is built from 15 residues. CDR3 bases: TGTGCCAGCAGCCCCCCATCTGGGGAGACAGATACGCAGTATTTT. Its protein is CASSPPSGETDTQYF.

The V and J genes are TRBV5-1 and TRBJ2-5; D uncertain. The V end was cut by 1 base, the J end by 1 base, with 8 bases between. The CDR3 covers 14 residues. Germline V CDR1 and CDR2: SGHRS, YFSETQ. CDR3 protein: CASSLWNSQETQYF. The CDR3 DNA reads TGCGCCAGCAGCTTGTGGAACAGCCAAGAGACCCAGTACTTC.